These 17 T cell receptor gamma chains were sequenced from one sample in a study of intestinal T cells in coeliac disease. The TRG library came from 200 to 250 ng of biopsy DNA amplified with LymphoTrack primers. TCRdb re-called the multiplex PCR reads through CATT. The data contain about a thousand gamma-chain clones, just over 50% of them seen just once; the ten biggest clones take up around 9.5%. Each case's genomic DNA was extracted from ten roughly 5.1-µm formalin-fixed paraffin-embedded scrolls. The sequenced sample consisted of a duodenal biopsy. The receptors derive from a human donor with celiac disease.

This chain joins TRGV2 and TRGJ1 or TRGJ2. V lost 3 bases to trimming and J lost 10 bases; unmatched junction nucleotides: 3. Germline CDR1 is EGSNGY and CDR2 is YDSYNSKV. The CDR3 is 10 residues long. CDR3 bases: TGTGCCACCTGGGACTGCAAGAAACTCTTT. This codes for CATWDCKKLF.

V and J are TRGV10 and TRGJP1. TRGV10 is placed among ORFs of uncertain function. CDR3 length: 17 amino acids. V dropped 8 bases and J dropped 0; count of bases not matched to a gene: 13. CDR3 nucleotide sequence: TGTGCTGCGTGGGATTGTGGGCCATATACCACTGGTTGGTTCAAGATATTT. Translating it yields CAAWDCGPYTTGWFKIF.

This clone has just a few counts. At one boundary the junction diverges from the germline segment, which might be a read error. The chain employs TRGV9 and TRGJP. The CDR3 totals 14 residues. Germline V gives CDR1 GITISATS, CDR2 ISYDGTV (reference sequence). The CDR3 sequence is CALWEVKSWAKKVF. The CDR3 nucleotides are TGTGCCTTGTGGGAGGTCAAGAGTTGGGCAAAAAAGGTGTTC.

To note about this clone: Mismatch with germline at one junction end may stem from a read error. The chain carries TRGV10 and TRGJ1 or TRGJ2. TRGV10 falls under the ORF class, with uncertain function. CDR3 length equals 10 residues. This chain's CDR3 is CALLLGEKLF. The CDR3 coding sequence is TGCGCACTATTGCTGGGGGAGAAACTCTTT.

Note on this clone: This sequence may be a read error, since a much larger clone differs from it by one base. The sample carries other DNA sequences with the same CDR3. CDR3 protein: CAAWDRTTGWFKIF. In nucleotides, the CDR3 is TGTGCCGCGTGGGATCGCACCACTGGTTGGTTCAAGATATTT. The rearrangement links TRGV10 to TRGJP1. TRGV10 is placed among ORFs of uncertain function. CDR3 length equals 14 residues.

The V call is TRGV3, the J call TRGJ1 or TRGJ2. The germline CDR1 and CDR2 sequences are VTNTFY and YDVSTARD (reference sequence). V lost 0 bases, J lost 3 bases, and 8 bases stayed unmatched. The CDR3 is 15 residues long. The CDR3, as DNA: TGTGCCACCTGGGACAGGCCCGCACTTTATTATAAGAAACTCTTT. Protein product: CATWDRPALYYKKLF.

This clone is labeled as large. The V gene is TRGV2, the J gene TRGJ1 or TRGJ2. The germline V gene has CDR1 EGSNGY and CDR2 YDSYNSKV. This CDR3 comprises 15 residues. Germline trimming cut 0 bases from V and 3 bases from J; bases unmatched to any gene: 8. The CDR3 coding sequence is TGTGCCACCTGGGACGGGCGAGGAGTTTATTATAAGAAACTCTTT. This encodes CATWDGRGVYYKKLF.

Within the sample, this clone is large (0.1 to 1%). The rearrangement links TRGV8 to TRGJ1 or TRGJ2. The CDR3 extends over 13 amino acids. CDR1 VENAVY and CDR2 YDSYNSRV come from the germline V gene. The trim removed 3 bases at V and 3 bases at J, leaving 5 bases unmatched. The DNA for the CDR3 is TGTGCCACCTGGGATCGAATTTATTATAAGAAACTCTTT. Protein product: CATWDRIYYKKLF.

This chain connects TRGV2 to TRGJ1 or TRGJ2. This CDR3 has 14 amino acids. The germline V gene encodes CDR1 EGSNGY and CDR2 YDSYNSKV. V trimming: 3 bases; J trimming: 8 bases; junction bases outside the gene matches: 13. The CDR3 DNA is TGTGCCACCTGGGACCGGCAAAGGCCGGATAAGAAACTCTTT. It specifies CATWDRQRPDKKLF.

This clone is deemed large. The gene calls are TRGV2 and TRGJ1 or TRGJ2. Germline V gives CDR1 EGSNGY, CDR2 YDSYNSKV. Trimming cost V 1 base and J 4 bases; bases outside gene matches: 4. The CDR3 is 13 amino acids. The CDR3 DNA sequence: TGTGCCACCTGGGACGGCCTCTATTATAAGAAACTCTTT. Translation: CATWDGLYYKKLF.

This clone was found once. The V gene is TRGV8, the J gene TRGJ1 or TRGJ2. Germline CDR1 and CDR2: VENAVY and YDSYNSRV. Unmatched junction bases numbered 9, after V lost 0 bases and J lost 1 base. CDR3 length: 16 residues. The CDR3 is CATWDRGGKNYYKKLF. For the CDR3, the DNA is TGTGCCACCTGGGATAGGGGCGGGAAAAATTATTATAAGAAACTCTTT.

The chain has TRGV8 and TRGJP1. CDR3 size: 20 residues. In germline, CDR1 is VENAVY, CDR2 YDSYNSRV. With V trimmed by 5 bases and J by 0 bases, 21 bases remained unmatched. CDR3 in amino acids: CATWVVYTPARYTTGWFKIF. DNA of the CDR3: TGTGCCACCTGGGTTGTCTACACCCCCGCCCGTTATACCACTGGTTGGTTCAAGATATTT.

The chain combines TRGV10 with TRGJP1. TRGV10 is an open reading frame, and its role is uncertain. This CDR3 is built from 12 residues. The V gene end was trimmed by 13 bases and the J gene end by 11 bases; junction bases not matched to a gene: 14. The CDR3 bases are TGTGCTGTTAACTGGAGGTGGTGGTTCAAGATATTT. Encoded protein: CAVNWRWWFKIF.

This clone rates as large. This chain joins TRGV8 and TRGJ1 or TRGJ2. Germline CDR1 is VENAVY and CDR2 is YDSYNSRV. The CDR3 length is 12 residues. J gave up 7 bases and V 1 base, and 4 bases lay outside the gene matches. Here the CDR3 reads CATWDSLYKKLF. The CDR3 bases are TGTGCCACCTGGGATAGCTTATATAAGAAACTCTTT.

By sample share, this clone is large. The CDR3 is CATWGRSDWIKTF. The CDR3 region has the DNA TGTGCCACCTGGGGGCGTAGTGATTGGATCAAGACGTTT. This chain connects TRGV8 to TRGJP2. Germline assignment: CDR1 VENAVY and CDR2 YDSYNSRV. The CDR3 spans 13 residues. The junction had 3 bases not matched to a gene; V was cut back by 5 bases and J by 3 bases.

This clone came up a few times. The V and J genes are TRGV2 and TRGJP2. The CDR3 sequence is 16 residues long. The junction had 11 bases not matched to a gene; V was cut back by 4 bases and J by 3 bases. CDR1 is EGSNGY and CDR2 is YDSYNSKV in the germline V gene. DNA of the CDR3: TGTGCCACCTGGGAGGGCCCGGGGCGTAGTGATTGGATCAAGACGTTT. Its translation: CATWEGPGRSDWIKTF.

This clone has only one observation. The junction departs from germline at one end; a sequencing error may be responsible. The same CDR3 is also encoded by other DNA sequences in this sample. The chain is built from TRGV2 and TRGJP2. The CDR3 sequence is 17 residues long. Germline CDR1 is EGSNGY and CDR2 is YDSYNSKV. The CDR3 protein is CATWATPSHSSDWIKTF. CDR3 DNA sequence: TGTGCCACCTGGGCAACCCCTAGTCATAGTAGTGACTGGATCAAGACGTTT.